This entry lists 21 T cell receptor beta chains sequenced from one sample in a study of shared clonotypes between healthy human individuals. Profiling relied on immunoSEQ multiplex PCR, and the TCRdb table lists in-frame clones only, not all of them. The sample yields around 100,000 clones, under 80% seen once. Sequencing was performed on memory CD8+ T cells sorted from blood. Subset noted: CD45RO+ cells pooled with CCR7-negative TemRA cells. The receptor set was obtained from a young man in good health.

The J gene is TRBJ2-7, the V gene TRBV7-9; 7 nucleotides match TRBD1. The CDR3 has 16 amino acids. With 5 bases clipped from V and 2 bases from J, the junction kept 12 bases outside the gene matches. Per the germline V gene, CDR1 is SEHNR and CDR2 is FQNEAQ (reference sequence). The CDR3 region has the DNA TGTGCCAGCAGCGCCCTGACAGGGTATAGCACCTACGAGCAGTACTTC. Translating gives CASSALTGYSTYEQYF.

The CDR3 DNA is TGTGCCAGCAGCTTATCAGGTTCAGATACGCAGTATTTT. Its translation: CASSLSGSDTQYF. The chain links TRBV7-9 to TRBJ2-3; D is undetermined. Germline V gene data show CDR1 as SEHNR and CDR2 as FQNEAQ (reference sequence). The CDR3 spans 13 residues. The V end lost 2 bases, the J end lost 4 bases, and 7 bases lay between the germline ends.

J is TRBJ2-7 and V is TRBV7-8; tentatively, D is TRBD1 (5 bases). CDR3 length equals 15 residues. Trimming took 0 bases from V and 6 from J, leaving 15 bases between them. Germline CDR1 is SGHVS and CDR2 is FQNEAQ. The CDR3 is CASSLAFTLQGEQYF. In DNA, the CDR3 is TGTGCCAGCAGCTTAGCCTTCACCCTTCAGGGCGAGCAGTACTTC.

The chain is built from TRBV6-1 and TRBJ1-5; 9 positions match TRBD1. CDR3 length equals 15 residues. In germline, CDR1 is MNHNS, CDR2 SASEGT. After removal of 5 bases from V and 4 bases from J, the junction contained 6 bases not matched to a gene. The CDR3 DNA sequence: TGTGCCAGCAGTACGGGACAGGGAGGGAATCAGCCCCAGCATTTT. Protein product: CASSTGQGGNQPQHF.

This chain links TRBV19 with TRBJ1-1; D unresolved. The CDR3 length is 13 residues. V lost 4 bases and J 1 base, leaving 7 bases between the germline ends. CDR1 and CDR2 (germline): LNHDA, SQIVND (reference sequence). As DNA, the CDR3 is TGTGCCAGTAGTACCCAGGAGAACACTGAAGCTTTCTTT. Translating gives CASSTQENTEAFF. Looking up the rest from reference TRBV19 and TRBJ1-1 gives the full variable domain: DGGITQSPKYLFRKEGQNVTLSCEQNLNHDAMYWYRQDPGQGLRLIYYSQIVNDFQKGDIAEGYSVSREKKESFPLTVTSAQKNPTAFYLCASSTQENTEAFFGQGTRLTVV.

This rearrangement joins TRBV7-9 to TRBJ1-2; unclear D gene. Trimming removed 5 bases at V and 6 bases at J, with 13 bases between. Germline V lookup: CDR1 SEHNR, CDR2 FQNEAQ (reference sequence). The CDR3 spans 13 residues. Here the CDR3 reads CASSPPDSHGYTF. The DNA of the CDR3 is TGTGCCAGCAGCCCACCGGATTCCCATGGCTACACCTTC.

This rearrangement joins TRBV27 to TRBJ2-1, with D unclear. V shed 3 bases and J shed 4 bases, with 1 base lying between them. Germline V lookup: CDR1 MNHEY, CDR2 SMNVEV (reference sequence). This CDR3 spans 11 amino acids. CDR3 coding DNA: TGTGCCAGCAGTTTTTACAATGAGCAGTTCTTC. It encodes CASSFYNEQFF.

This clone occurred a few times. The chain employs TRBV5-1 and TRBJ2-7; the D is unclear. The CDR3 loop spans 13 amino acids. V gave up 3 bases and J gave up 4 bases, with 11 bases separating them. The germline V gene encodes CDR1 SGHRS and CDR2 YFSETQ. CDR3 nucleotide sequence: TGCGCCAGCAGCTCCGGTCTCTCTTACGAGCAGTACTTC. Translation gives CASSSGLSYEQYF.

The chain employs TRBV23-1 and TRBJ1-2; D perhaps matches TRBD1 (6 bases). TRBV23-1 is identified as an open reading frame with a role that is uncertain. The V and J ends lost 3 bases and 4 bases respectively, with 21 bases between them. The CDR3 spans 17 residues. CDR3 loop: CASSHRGAKRLGYGYTF. The CDR3 DNA follows: TGCGCCAGCAGTCATAGGGGGGCGAAAAGATTGGGCTATGGCTACACCTTC.

The CDR3 coding sequence is TGTGCCACCAGCAAGTACCGAGAGACCCAGTACTTC. This translates into CATSKYRETQYF. This chain links TRBV15 with TRBJ2-5; D uncertain. The CDR3 is made up of 12 amino acids. Germline lookup yields CDR1 LNHNV and CDR2 YYDKDF (reference sequence). Trimming stripped 4 bases from V and 4 bases from J, with 7 bases between.

The chain couples TRBV29-1 to TRBJ2-1; 8 positions match TRBD2. The junction had 16 bases not matched to a gene; V was cut back by 4 bases and J by 8 bases. Germline V gene lookup returns CDR1 SQVTM and CDR2 ANQGSEA. CDR3 length: 16 residues. The CDR3 region has the DNA TGCAGCGTTGTGGGGGGGAGCGGGAGTTTAATTGATGAGCAGTTCTTC. It specifies CSVVGGSGSLIDEQFF.

This chain uses TRBV27 with TRBJ2-1, with 12 bases that match TRBD2. CDR1 and CDR2 from the germline V gene are MNHEY and SMNVEV (reference sequence). The CDR3 contains 16 residues. The V segment lost 5 bases and the J segment 4 bases; nucleotides outside the gene matches: 6. The CDR3 coding sequence is TGTGCCAGCAGTCAACTAGCGGGAGGCTGGTACAATGAGCAGTTCTTC. Translating gives CASSQLAGGWYNEQFF.

This clone was observed at least ten times. The chain joins TRBV28 to TRBJ2-2; D is unresolved. The CDR3 is 15 residues long. Deletions cut 7 bases from V and 3 bases from J, with 15 bases between. Per the germline V gene, CDR1 is MDHEN and CDR2 is SYDVKM. The CDR3 region is CASKLLAPDTGELFF. The CDR3 DNA is TGTGCCAGCAAATTATTAGCCCCTGACACCGGGGAGCTGTTTTTT.

This clone occurred once. The chain couples TRBV28 to TRBJ2-1; a weak D match, TRBD1 (8 bases). Germline V CDR1 and CDR2: MDHEN, SYDVKM. CDR3 length: 15 residues. The V end was cut by 3 bases, the J end by 7 bases, with 16 bases between. The CDR3 coding sequence is TGTGCCAGCAGTTTGTACAGGGGGGGCTCAAATGAGCAGTTCTTC. Amino acid sequence: CASSLYRGGSNEQFF.

The J gene is TRBJ2-3, the V gene TRBV27; 8 nucleotides align to TRBD1. This CDR3 has 17 amino acids. Germline V gene lookup returns CDR1 MNHEY and CDR2 SMNVEV (reference sequence). The V and J ends lost 6 bases and 2 bases, in that order; junction bases with no gene match: 13. This chain's CDR3 is CASRPTRTGKHTDTQYF. In DNA form, the CDR3 reads TGTGCCAGCAGACCCACCAGGACAGGGAAACACACAGATACGCAGTATTTT.

The chain uses TRBV5-6 and TRBJ2-7, with D uncertain. The V end was cut by 0 bases, the J end by 3 bases, with 13 bases between. The CDR3 totals 15 residues. Germline V lookup: CDR1 SGHDT, CDR2 YYEEEE. The CDR3 loop reads CASSLGARDDYEQYF. CDR3 nucleotide sequence: TGTGCCAGCAGCTTGGGGGCTAGGGATGACTACGAGCAGTACTTC.

This chain links TRBV6-1 with TRBJ2-1, with 8 positions matching TRBD2. With 7 bases clipped from V and 6 bases from J, the junction kept 8 bases outside the gene matches. CDR1 and CDR2 (germline): MNHNS, SASEGT. This CDR3 has 14 residues. In nucleotides, the CDR3 is TGTGCCAGCACCCGCCTAGCGGGTCTCAATGAGCAGTTCTTC. It translates to CASTRLAGLNEQFF.

The chain uses TRBV7-9 and TRBJ2-2; D unresolved. Germline V lookup: CDR1 SEHNR, CDR2 FQNEAQ (reference sequence). Trimming pared 5 bases from V and 8 bases from J, leaving 15 bases between. The CDR3 has 14 residues. The CDR3 is CASSTLEELGELFF. The DNA for the CDR3 is TGTGCCAGCAGCACTCTAGAGGAACTGGGGGAGCTGTTTTTT.

This clone was recorded once. A much larger clone is a single base away; this may be a read error. The V call is TRBV7-9, the J call TRBJ2-1; D call uncertain. Germline values: CDR1 SEHNR, CDR2 FQNEAQ (reference sequence). The V end lost 2 bases, the J end lost 1 base, and 0 bases lay between the germline ends. The CDR3 length is 12 residues. In DNA form, the CDR3 reads TGTGCCAGCAGCTTATCCTACAATGAGCAGTTCTTC. It translates to CASSLSYNEQFF.

This clone turned up a few times. The rearrangement uses TRBV7-5 and TRBJ2-3; TRBD2 is the table's D call, not checked against the DNA. TRBV7-5 is labeled a pseudogene. The CDR3 is made up of 16 amino acids. For the CDR3, the DNA is TGTGTCAGAAGCTTAGAGGGCTTGGCGGGACCGGGGGCGCAGTATTTT. Residues: CVRSLEGLAGPGAQYF.

V is TRBV5-4 and J is TRBJ2-7; TRBD1 matches at 8 bases. The junction had 7 bases not matched to a gene; V was cut back by 4 bases and J by 4 bases. Germline V gene sequence: CDR1 SGHNT, CDR2 YYREEE (reference sequence). There are 14 residues in the CDR3. CDR3 residues: CASSLQDRVYEQYF. The CDR3 DNA sequence: TGTGCCAGCAGCCTCCAGGACAGGGTGTACGAGCAGTACTTC.